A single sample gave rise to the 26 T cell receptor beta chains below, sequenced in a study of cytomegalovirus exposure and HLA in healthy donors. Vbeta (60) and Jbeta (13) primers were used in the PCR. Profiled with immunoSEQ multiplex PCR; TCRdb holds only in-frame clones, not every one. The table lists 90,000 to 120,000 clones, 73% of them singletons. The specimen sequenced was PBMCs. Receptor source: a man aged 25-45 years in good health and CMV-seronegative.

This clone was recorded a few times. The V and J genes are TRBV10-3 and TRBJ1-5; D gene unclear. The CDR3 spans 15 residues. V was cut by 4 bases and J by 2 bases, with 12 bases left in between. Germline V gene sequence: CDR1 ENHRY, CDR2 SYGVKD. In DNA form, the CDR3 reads TGTGCCATCAGTGCGGGTTTGGCGGGCAATCAGCCCCAGCATTTT. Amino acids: CAISAGLAGNQPQHF.

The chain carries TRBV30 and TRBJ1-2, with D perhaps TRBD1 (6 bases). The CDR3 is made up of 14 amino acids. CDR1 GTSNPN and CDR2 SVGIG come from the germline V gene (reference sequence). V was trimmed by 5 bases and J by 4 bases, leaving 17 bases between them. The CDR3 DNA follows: TGTGCCTGGTACAGAGACAGGTCAGCCTATGGCTACACCTTC. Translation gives CAWYRDRSAYGYTF.

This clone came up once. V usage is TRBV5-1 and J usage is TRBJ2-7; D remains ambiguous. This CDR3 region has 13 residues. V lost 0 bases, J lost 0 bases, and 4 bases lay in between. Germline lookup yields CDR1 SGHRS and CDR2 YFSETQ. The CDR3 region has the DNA TGCGCCAGCAGCTTGGACAACTCCTACGAGCAGTACTTC. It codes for CASSLDNSYEQYF.

The CDR3 region has the DNA TGTGCCAGCAGCCAAGCTGACAGGGGGATTGAAGCTTTCTTT. Protein: CASSQADRGIEAFF. V usage is TRBV4-2 and J usage is TRBJ1-1; TRBD1 matches at 9 bases. CDR3 length: 14 amino acids. V was clipped by 1 base and J by 7 bases; unmatched bases: 4. Per the germline V gene, CDR1 is LGHNA and CDR2 is YNFKEQ.

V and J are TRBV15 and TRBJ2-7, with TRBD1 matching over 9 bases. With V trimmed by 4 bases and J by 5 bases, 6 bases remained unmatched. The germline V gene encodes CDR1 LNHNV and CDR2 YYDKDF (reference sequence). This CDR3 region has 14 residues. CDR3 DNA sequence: TGTGCCACCAGCACCCGGGACAGGGAGGACGAGCAGTACTTC. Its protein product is CATSTRDREDEQYF.

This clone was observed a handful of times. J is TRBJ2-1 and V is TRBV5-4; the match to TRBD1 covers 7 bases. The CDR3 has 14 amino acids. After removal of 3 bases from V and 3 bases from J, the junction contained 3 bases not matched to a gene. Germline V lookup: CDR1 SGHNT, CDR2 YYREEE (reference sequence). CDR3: CASSYRDSYNEQFF. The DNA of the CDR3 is TGTGCCAGCAGCTACCGGGACAGCTACAATGAGCAGTTCTTC.

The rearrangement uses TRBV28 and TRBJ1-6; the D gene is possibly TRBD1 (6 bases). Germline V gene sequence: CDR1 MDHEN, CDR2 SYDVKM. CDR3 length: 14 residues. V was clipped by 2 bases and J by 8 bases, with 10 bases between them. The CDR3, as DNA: TGTGCCAGCAGTTTAGGCAGGGGTGATTCACCCCTCCACTTT. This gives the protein CASSLGRGDSPLHF.

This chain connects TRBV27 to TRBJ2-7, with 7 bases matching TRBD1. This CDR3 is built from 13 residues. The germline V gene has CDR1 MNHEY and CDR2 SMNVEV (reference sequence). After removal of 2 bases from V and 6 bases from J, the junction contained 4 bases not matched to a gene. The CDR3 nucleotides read TGTGCCAGCAGTTTACGCAGGGGGTCCGAGCAGTACTTC. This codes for CASSLRRGSEQYF.

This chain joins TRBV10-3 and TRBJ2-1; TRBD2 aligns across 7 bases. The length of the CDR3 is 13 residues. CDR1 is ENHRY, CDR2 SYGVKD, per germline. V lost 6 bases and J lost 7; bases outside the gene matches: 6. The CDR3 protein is CAIRTGEGNEQFF. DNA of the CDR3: TGTGCCATCAGGACGGGGGAGGGTAATGAGCAGTTCTTC.

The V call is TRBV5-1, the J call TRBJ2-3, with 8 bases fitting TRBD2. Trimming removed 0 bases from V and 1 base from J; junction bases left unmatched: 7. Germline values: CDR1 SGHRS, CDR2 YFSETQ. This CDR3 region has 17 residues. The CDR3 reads CASSLAGGTSGTDTQYF. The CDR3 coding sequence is TGCGCCAGCAGCTTGGCCGGGGGGACTAGTGGCACAGATACGCAGTATTTT.

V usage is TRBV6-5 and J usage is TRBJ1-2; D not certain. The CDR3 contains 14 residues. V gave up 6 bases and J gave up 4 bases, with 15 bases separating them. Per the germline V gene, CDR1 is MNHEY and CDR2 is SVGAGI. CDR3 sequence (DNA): TGTGCCAGCAGCTCCCTCATAACGGGCTATGGCTACACCTTC. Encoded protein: CASSSLITGYGYTF.

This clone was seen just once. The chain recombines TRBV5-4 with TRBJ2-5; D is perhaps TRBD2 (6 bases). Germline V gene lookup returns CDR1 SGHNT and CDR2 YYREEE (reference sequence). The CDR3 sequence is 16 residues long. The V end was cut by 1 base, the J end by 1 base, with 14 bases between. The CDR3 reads CASSLSSGTFQETQYF. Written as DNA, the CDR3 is TGTGCCAGCAGCTTGAGTAGCGGCACCTTCCAAGAGACCCAGTACTTC.

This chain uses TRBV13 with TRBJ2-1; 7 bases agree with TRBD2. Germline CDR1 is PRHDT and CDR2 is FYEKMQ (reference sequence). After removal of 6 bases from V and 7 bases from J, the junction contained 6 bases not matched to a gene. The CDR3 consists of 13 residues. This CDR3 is CASSLVGGNEQFF. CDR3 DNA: TGTGCCAGCAGTCTAGTGGGGGGGAATGAGCAGTTCTTC. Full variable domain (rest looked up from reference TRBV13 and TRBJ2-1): AAGVIQSPRHLIKEKRETATLKCYPIPRHDTVYWYQQGPGQDPQFLISFYEKMQSDKGSIPDRFSAQQFSDYHSELNMSSLELGDSALYFCASSLVGGNEQFFGPGTRLTVL.

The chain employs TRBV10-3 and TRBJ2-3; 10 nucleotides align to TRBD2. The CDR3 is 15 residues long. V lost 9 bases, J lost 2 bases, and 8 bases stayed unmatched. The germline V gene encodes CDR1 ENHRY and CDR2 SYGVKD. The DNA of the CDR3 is TGTGCCATAGGAGCGGGAGGGCCCACCACAGATACGCAGTATTTT. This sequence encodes CAIGAGGPTTDTQYF.

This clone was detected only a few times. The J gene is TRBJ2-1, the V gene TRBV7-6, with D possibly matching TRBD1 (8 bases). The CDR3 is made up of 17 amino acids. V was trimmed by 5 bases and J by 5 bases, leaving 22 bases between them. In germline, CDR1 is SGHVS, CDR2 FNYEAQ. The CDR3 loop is CASSLRWTGSGDNEQFF. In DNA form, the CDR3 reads TGTGCCAGCAGCCTTCGGTGGACAGGGAGCGGGGACAATGAGCAGTTCTTC.

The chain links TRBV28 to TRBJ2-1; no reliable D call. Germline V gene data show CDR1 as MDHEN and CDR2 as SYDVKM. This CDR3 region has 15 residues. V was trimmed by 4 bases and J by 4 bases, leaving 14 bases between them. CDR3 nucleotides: TGTGCCAGCAGTTCTCTACAGAGACCTTACAATGAGCAGTTCTTC. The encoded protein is CASSSLQRPYNEQFF.

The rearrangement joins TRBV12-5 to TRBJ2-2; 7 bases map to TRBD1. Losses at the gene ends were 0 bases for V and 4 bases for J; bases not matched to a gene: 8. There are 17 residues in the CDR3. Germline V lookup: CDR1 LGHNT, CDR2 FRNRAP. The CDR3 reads CASGLVIGTDITGELFF. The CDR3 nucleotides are TGTGCTAGTGGTTTGGTAATCGGGACAGATATCACCGGGGAGCTGTTTTTT.

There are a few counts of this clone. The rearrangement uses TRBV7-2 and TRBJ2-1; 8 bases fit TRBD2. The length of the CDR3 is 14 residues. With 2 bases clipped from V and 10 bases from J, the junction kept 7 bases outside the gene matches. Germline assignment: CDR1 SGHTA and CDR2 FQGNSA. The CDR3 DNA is TGTGCCAGCAGCTTAAGCGGGGGCCCTATAGAGCAGTTCTTC. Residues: CASSLSGGPIEQFF.

In DNA, the CDR3 is TGCGCCAGCAGCTTGTTTACTAGCGGGAGCTCCTACGAGCAGTACTTC. Amino acids: CASSLFTSGSSYEQYF. The chain combines TRBV5-1 with TRBJ2-7; 11 bases align to TRBD2. This CDR3 is built from 16 residues. Germline-derived CDR1 and CDR2 are SGHRS and YFSETQ. The ends lost 1 base at V and 0 bases at J; junction bases unmatched: 3.

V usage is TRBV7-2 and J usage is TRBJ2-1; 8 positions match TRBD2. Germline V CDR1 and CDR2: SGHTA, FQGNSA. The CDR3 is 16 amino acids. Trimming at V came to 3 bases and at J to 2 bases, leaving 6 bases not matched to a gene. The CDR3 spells CASSFSGAPPYNEQFF. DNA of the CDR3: TGTGCCAGCAGCTTTAGCGGGGCCCCTCCCTACAATGAGCAGTTCTTC.

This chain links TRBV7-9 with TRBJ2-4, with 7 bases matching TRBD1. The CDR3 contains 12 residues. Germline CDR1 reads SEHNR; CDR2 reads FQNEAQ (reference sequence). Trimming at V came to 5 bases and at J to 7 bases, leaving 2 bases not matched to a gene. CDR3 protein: CASSTGANIQYF. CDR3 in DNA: TGTGCCAGCAGCACAGGGGCGAACATTCAGTACTTC.

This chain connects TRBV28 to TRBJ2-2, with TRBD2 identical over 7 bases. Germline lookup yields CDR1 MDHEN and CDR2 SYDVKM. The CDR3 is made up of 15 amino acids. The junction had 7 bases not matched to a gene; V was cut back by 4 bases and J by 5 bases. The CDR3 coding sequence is TGTGCCAGCAGTTCTAGCGGAGAGGGGACCGGGGAGCTGTTTTTT. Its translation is CASSSSGEGTGELFF.

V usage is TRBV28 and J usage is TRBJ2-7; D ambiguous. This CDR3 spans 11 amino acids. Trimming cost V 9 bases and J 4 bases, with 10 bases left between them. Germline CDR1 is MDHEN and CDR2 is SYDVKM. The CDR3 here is CASSGGYEQYF. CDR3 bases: TGTGCCAGTTCGGGTGGGTACGAGCAGTACTTC. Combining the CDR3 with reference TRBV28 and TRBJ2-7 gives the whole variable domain DVKVTQSSRYLVKRTGEKVFLECVQDMDHENMFWYRQDPGLGLRLIYFSYDVKMKEKGDIPEGYSVSREKKERFSLILESASTNQTSMYLCASSGGYEQYFGPGTRLTVT.

CDR3 coding DNA: TGTGCCACCTCCGGGACTAGCGGGCTCCTGTCCTACAATGAGCAGTTCTTC. It yields the protein CATSGTSGLLSYNEQFF. V usage is TRBV28 and J usage is TRBJ2-1; TRBD2 matches at 12 bases. V lost 10 bases to trimming and J lost 1 base; unmatched junction nucleotides: 11. The germline CDR1 and CDR2 sequences are MDHEN and SYDVKM. The CDR3 runs to 17 residues.

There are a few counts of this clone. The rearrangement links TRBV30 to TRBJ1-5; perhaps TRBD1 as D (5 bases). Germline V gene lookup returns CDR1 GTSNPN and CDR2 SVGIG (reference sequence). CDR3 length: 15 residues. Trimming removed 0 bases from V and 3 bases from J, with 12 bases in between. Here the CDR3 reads CAWSVQAVYNQPQHF. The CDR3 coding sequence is TGTGCCTGGAGTGTACAGGCAGTCTACAATCAGCCCCAGCATTTT.

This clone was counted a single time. As DNA, the CDR3 is TGTGCCTGGAGTCCCACAGGGGGCCAAGGGGCTTTCTTT. Protein product: CAWSPTGGQGAFF. The rearrangement joins TRBV30 to TRBJ1-1, with TRBD1 matching 9 bases. Unmatched junction bases numbered 9, after V lost 2 bases and J lost 11 bases. Germline values: CDR1 GTSNPN, CDR2 SVGIG (reference sequence). The CDR3 is 13 amino acids.